The 25 T cell receptor beta chains given below trace back to one sample, sequenced in a study of blood T cell repertoires in COVID-19. Only in-frame clones appear in the TCRdb table, and some are missing; sequencing was by immunoSEQ multiplex PCR. In the table there are more than 70,000 clones, about 86% of which are singletons. Material for sequencing was peripheral blood. All receptors derive from an elderly woman in a cohort sampled during active or convalescent COVID-19.

This clone was seen ten or more times. This sequence joins TRBV9 and TRBJ2-3, with D maybe TRBD2 (5 bases). This CDR3 region has 13 residues. Looked up from germline, CDR1 is SGDLS and CDR2 is YYNGEE. Deletions cut 2 bases from V and 8 bases from J, with 12 bases between. The CDR3 DNA follows: TGTGCCAGCAGCGTGTCTACTGAGGGTACGCAGTATTTT. Its translation is CASSVSTEGTQYF.

The gene calls are TRBV3-1 (or the pseudogene TRBV3-2) and TRBJ1-2, with D unclear. V gave up 4 bases and J gave up 4 bases, with 4 bases separating them. CDR1 is LGHDT, CDR2 YNNKEL, per germline (reference sequence). The CDR3 spans 11 residues. Here the CDR3 DNA reads TGTGCCAGCAGCCGAGGCTATGGCTACACCTTC. Translating it yields CASSRGYGYTF.

V gene TRBV20-1 combines with J gene TRBJ2-2; perhaps TRBD2 as D (5 bases). The CDR3 length is 13 residues. V gave up 3 bases and J gave up 6 bases, with 11 bases separating them. Germline values: CDR1 DFQATT, CDR2 SNEGSKA (reference sequence). CDR3 in DNA: TGCAGTGCTAGTTTACGGGAACCCGGGGAGCTGTTTTTT. Its translation is CSASLREPGELFF.

This chain joins TRBV18 and TRBJ1-3, with D perhaps matching TRBD1 (6 bases). Germline values: CDR1 KGHSH, CDR2 LQKENI. Deletions cut 0 bases from V and 4 bases from J, with 16 bases between. The length of the CDR3 is 17 residues. CDR3 in DNA: TGTGCCAGCTCACCACCCGGCGCGGGGGCGCGGGGAAACACCATATATTTT. Its protein is CASSPPGAGARGNTIYF.

The chain is built from TRBV19 and TRBJ1-2; tentatively, D is TRBD1 (6 bases). Trimming stripped 4 bases from V and 2 bases from J, with 17 bases between. The germline CDR1 and CDR2 sequences are LNHDA and SQIVND (reference sequence). This CDR3 comprises 16 residues. This chain's CDR3 is CASSNPGGYVNYGYTF. In DNA form, the CDR3 reads TGTGCCAGTAGTAATCCGGGGGGCTACGTAAACTATGGCTACACCTTC.

The chain recombines TRBV19 with TRBJ2-5, with 12 bases fitting TRBD1. With V trimmed by 4 bases and J by 5 bases, 11 bases remained unmatched. CDR3 length equals 17 residues. Germline V gene lookup returns CDR1 LNHDA and CDR2 SQIVND (reference sequence). The CDR3 DNA follows: TGTGCCAGTAGTACGGGACAGGGGGCCTTAGTCGTCGAGACCCAGTACTTC. This codes for CASSTGQGALVVETQYF.

The V call is TRBV30, the J call TRBJ1-5; D is possibly TRBD1 (6 bases). Germline-derived CDR1 and CDR2 are GTSNPN and SVGIG (reference sequence). V lost 0 bases, J lost 6 bases, and 15 bases lay in between. The CDR3 is 15 residues long. The CDR3 here is CAWSVDVTGGQPQHF. CDR3 sequence (DNA): TGTGCCTGGAGTGTAGATGTGACAGGAGGTCAGCCCCAGCATTTT.

The chain carries TRBV28 and TRBJ1-2, with D possibly being TRBD1 (6 bases). This CDR3 spans 13 amino acids. Trimming removed 4 bases from V and 8 bases from J, with 14 bases in between. Germline V CDR1 and CDR2: MDHEN, SYDVKM. DNA of the CDR3: TGTGCCAGCAGTTCTTACAGGGTTTTGGGCTACACCTTC. Protein sequence: CASSSYRVLGYTF.

This clone came up a few times. V gene TRBV7-3 combines with J gene TRBJ2-1, with TRBD2 identical over 8 bases. The CDR3 runs to 15 residues. The germline V gene has CDR1 SGHTA and CDR2 FQGTGA. Germline trimming cut 3 bases from V and 6 bases from J; bases unmatched to any gene: 7. In DNA, the CDR3 is TGTGCCAGCAGCTTTGTCTCTAGCGGGTTCAATGAGCAGTTCTTC. It translates to CASSFVSSGFNEQFF.

The sample holds a few counts of this clone. The rearrangement joins TRBV30 to TRBJ1-4, with unresolved D. Germline CDR1 and CDR2: GTSNPN and SVGIG (reference sequence). V lost 7 bases to trimming and J lost 11 bases, with 29 bases between them. CDR3 length: 16 residues. The CDR3 DNA reads as TGTGCCTACCGGAGTAGCCGTGTAGAGGAAAGGGAGAAACTGTTTTTT. This sequence encodes CAYRSSRVEEREKLFF.

V is TRBV2 and J is TRBJ2-5; D is possibly TRBD1 (5 bases). The length of the CDR3 is 12 residues. CDR1 and CDR2 (germline): SNHLY, FYNNEI. Trimming took off 3 bases at V and 5 bases at J, with 7 bases between the two ends. CDR3 amino acids: CASSETAETQYF. The CDR3 DNA sequence: TGTGCCAGCAGTGAGACAGCGGAGACCCAGTACTTC.

The chain uses TRBV5-1 and TRBJ2-3; 11 bases are a match to TRBD1. Germline V CDR1 and CDR2: SGHRS, YFSETQ. The CDR3 length is 16 residues. The V segment lost 3 bases and the J segment 2 bases; nucleotides outside the gene matches: 5. CDR3 protein: CASSWGQGVNTDTQYF. The CDR3 DNA reads TGCGCCAGCAGCTGGGGACAGGGGGTAAACACAGATACGCAGTATTTT.

This sequence joins TRBV6-5 and TRBJ2-1; 7 bases map to TRBD1. The CDR3 consists of 12 residues. Germline-derived CDR1 and CDR2 are MNHEY and SVGAGI. V shed 5 bases, J shed 7 bases, and the junction held 2 bases outside the gene matches. Here the CDR3 reads CASSKGANEQFF. Written as DNA, the CDR3 is TGTGCCAGCAGTAAGGGGGCGAATGAGCAGTTCTTC.

Remarks on this clone: The sample carries other DNA sequences with the same CDR3. In DNA form, the CDR3 reads TGTGCCAGCAGCTTGGATTCTAACACTGAAGCTTTCTTT. It codes for CASSLDSNTEAFF. The chain joins TRBV5-4 to TRBJ1-1; D not resolved. V lost 0 bases to trimming and J lost 2 bases, with 5 bases between them. The CDR3 sequence is 13 residues long. Germline CDR1 SGHNT, CDR2 YYREEE (reference sequence). Filled out from reference TRBV5-4 and TRBJ1-1, the complete variable domain reads ETGVTQSPTHLIKTRGQQVTLRCSSQSGHNTVSWYQQALGQGPQFIFQYYREEENGRGNFPPRFSGLQFPNYSSELNVNALELDDSALYLCASSLDSNTEAFFGQGTRLTVV.

This sequence joins TRBV11-2 and TRBJ2-7; 11 bases agree with TRBD1. Germline values: CDR1 SGHAT, CDR2 FQNNGV. The CDR3 loop spans 14 amino acids. After removal of 3 bases from V and 2 bases from J, the junction contained 0 bases not matched to a gene. The DNA for the CDR3 is TGTGCCAGCAGCTTGGACAGGGGGCCCTACGAGCAGTACTTC. Amino acid sequence: CASSLDRGPYEQYF.

The chain employs TRBV6-5 and TRBJ1-3; the D gene is possibly TRBD1 (5 bases). The V gene's germline CDR1 is MNHEY and CDR2 SVGAGI. The CDR3 has 15 amino acids. V lost 7 bases and J lost 0, with 13 bases in between. The CDR3 nucleotides read TGTGCCAGCAACCTGTCAGGGCGCTCTGGAAACACCATATATTTT. Translated: CASNLSGRSGNTIYF.

The chain employs TRBV14 and TRBJ1-1; possibly TRBD1 for D (5 bases). With 4 bases removed from V and 1 base from J, the gap between germline ends came to 13 bases. Looked up from germline, CDR1 is SGHDN and CDR2 is FVKESK. This CDR3 comprises 15 residues. The CDR3 protein is CASSLQGLTNTEAFF. In DNA form, the CDR3 reads TGTGCCAGCAGCCTCCAGGGACTTACGAACACTGAAGCTTTCTTT.

The chain recombines TRBV5-1 with TRBJ2-3; 9 bases fit TRBD2. Germline assignment: CDR1 SGHRS and CDR2 YFSETQ. The CDR3 totals 16 residues. V trimming: 0 bases; J trimming: 0 bases; junction bases outside the gene matches: 2. DNA for the CDR3: TGCGCCAGCAGCTTGGGACTAGCGGCTAGCACAGATACGCAGTATTTT. This translates into CASSLGLAASTDTQYF.

The chain links TRBV18 to TRBJ1-2, with 9 bases aligning to TRBD1. Trimming cost V 1 base and J 3 bases; bases outside gene matches: 3. Per the germline V gene, CDR1 is KGHSH and CDR2 is LQKENI. This CDR3 region has 15 residues. The CDR3 is CASSPQGQGDYGYTF. CDR3 in DNA: TGTGCCAGCTCACCACAGGGACAGGGAGACTATGGCTACACCTTC.

This sequence joins TRBV5-1 and TRBJ1-4, with no clear D. Trimming took off 2 bases at V and 4 bases at J, with 3 bases between the two ends. The CDR3 contains 12 residues. Germline CDR1 SGHRS, CDR2 YFSETQ. The CDR3 loop is CASSFGNEKLFF. The CDR3 DNA reads as TGCGCCAGCAGCTTCGGTAATGAAAAACTGTTTTTT.

This chain uses TRBV7-9 with TRBJ1-2; 7 nucleotides match TRBD1. The CDR3 covers 17 residues. The V gene end was trimmed by 7 bases and the J gene end by 4 bases; junction bases not matched to a gene: 18. Germline-derived CDR1 and CDR2 are SEHNR and FQNEAQ (reference sequence). Here the CDR3 reads CASKPNWDSPTLYGYTF. CDR3 sequence (DNA): TGTGCCAGCAAACCAAACTGGGACAGCCCAACACTCTATGGCTACACCTTC.

The chain uses TRBV7-8 and TRBJ1-3; D gene ambiguous. The CDR3 is 17 amino acids. V was pared by 5 bases and J by 2 bases, with 19 bases between. Germline CDR1 SGHVS, CDR2 FQNEAQ. In nucleotides, the CDR3 is TGTGCCAGCAGCCAGGAACCCAATCCCCGGGCTGGAAACACCATATATTTT. Its translation is CASSQEPNPRAGNTIYF.

The rearrangement links TRBV7-9 to TRBJ1-2; D gene uncertain. V was clipped by 0 bases and J by 4 bases, with 12 bases between them. Germline V gene lookup returns CDR1 SEHNR and CDR2 FQNEAQ (reference sequence). The CDR3 is made up of 15 amino acids. The DNA for the CDR3 is TGTGCCAGCAGCTTAGCCACAGACCCGCTCTATGGCTACACCTTC. This gives the protein CASSLATDPLYGYTF.

The V call is TRBV30, the J call TRBJ1-5, with 8 bases matching TRBD1. The germline V gene has CDR1 GTSNPN and CDR2 SVGIG (reference sequence). The CDR3 has 14 residues. V gave up 3 bases and J gave up 4 bases; unmatched junction bases: 5. In DNA form, the CDR3 reads TGTGCCTGGAGCGACGGACAGGGAAATCAGCCCCAGCATTTT. As protein: CAWSDGQGNQPQHF. Drawing the rest from reference TRBV30 and TRBJ1-5, the complete variable domain is SQTIHQWPATLVQPVGSPLSLECTVEGTSNPNLYWYRQAAGRGLQLLFYSVGIGQISSEVPQNLSASRPQDRQFILSSKKLLLSDSGFYLCAWSDGQGNQPQHFGDGTRLSIL.

The chain is built from TRBV27 and TRBJ1-6; D is uncertain. CDR1 and CDR2 (germline): MNHEY, SMNVEV (reference sequence). CDR3 length: 16 residues. Trimming stripped 6 bases from V and 0 bases from J, with 12 bases between. In nucleotides, the CDR3 is TGTGCCAGCAGGGGATTGGGGAGCTCCTATAATTCACCCCTCCACTTT. Amino acids: CASRGLGSSYNSPLHF.